Shown below are 16 T cell receptor beta chains from a single sample sequenced in a study of cytomegalovirus exposure and HLA in healthy donors. PCR amplification relied on 60 Vbeta primers (plus 13 Jbeta primers). Assay: immunoSEQ multiplex PCR; the TCRdb copy retains only in-frame clones and omits some. Of under 200,000 clones in the sample, 75% are singletons; the top ten hold around 4.6%. Input material: PBMCs. The receptor set was obtained from a male donor in good health and CMV-seronegative.

This clone was recorded a few times. The chain uses TRBV21-1 and TRBJ2-2; TRBD1, the table's D call, lacks a check against the DNA. TRBV21-1 counts as a pseudogene. The CDR3 covers 16 residues. The CDR3 region has the DNA TGTGCCAGCAGCAAAGGTATAGACAGAAACACCGGGGAGCTGTTTTTT. Amino acid sequence: CASSKGIDRNTGELFF.

This chain connects TRBV29-1 to TRBJ2-6; D is perhaps TRBD2 (5 bases). Germline V CDR1 and CDR2: SQVTM, ANQGSEA. The CDR3 extends over 14 amino acids. With 6 bases removed from V and 0 bases from J, the gap between germline ends came to 9 bases. The CDR3 loop reads CSVGLNSGANVLTF. DNA of the CDR3: TGCAGCGTCGGACTGAACTCTGGGGCCAACGTCCTGACTTTC.

Only one count was recorded for this clone. This chain joins TRBV2 and TRBJ2-7; tentative D call: TRBD1 (6 bases). The V end was cut by 8 bases, the J end by 3 bases, with 14 bases between. The germline V gene has CDR1 SNHLY and CDR2 FYNNEI. The length of the CDR3 is 13 residues. The CDR3 loop reads CASGGGVNYEQYF. Written as DNA, the CDR3 is TGTGCCAGCGGTGGGGGCGTCAACTACGAGCAGTACTTC.

The rearrangement uses TRBV29-1 and TRBJ2-3, with TRBD2 as a possible D gene (5 bases). Trimming stripped 7 bases from V and 6 bases from J, with 14 bases between. The CDR3 runs 12 residues. Germline values: CDR1 SQVTM, CDR2 ANQGSEA. The CDR3 protein is CSGLPSGDTQYF. DNA for the CDR3: TGCAGCGGACTACCGTCCGGGGATACGCAGTATTTT.

The chain employs TRBV27 and TRBJ2-3; 11 nucleotides agree with TRBD2. Trimming took 6 bases from V and 4 from J; bases not matched to a gene: 3. This CDR3 has 14 residues. Germline CDR1 MNHEY, CDR2 SMNVEV (reference sequence). The CDR3 here is CASRSGLAADTQYF. The DNA of the CDR3 is TGTGCCAGCAGATCGGGACTAGCGGCAGATACGCAGTATTTT.

CDR3 in DNA: TGTGCCAGCAGCCTTGGACTAGAAGGGGCAGATACGCAGTATTTT. Its translation: CASSLGLEGADTQYF. This chain uses TRBV7-3 with TRBJ2-3, with TRBD2 identical over 7 bases. The CDR3 runs to 15 residues. Looked up from germline, CDR1 is SGHTA and CDR2 is FQGTGA. The V and J ends lost 5 bases and 4 bases, in that order; junction bases with no gene match: 9.

The V and J genes are TRBV5-5 and TRBJ1-6; D perhaps matches TRBD1 (5 bases). Per the germline V gene, CDR1 is SGHKS and CDR2 is YYEKEE (reference sequence). V was trimmed by 3 bases and J by 6 bases, leaving 10 bases between them. This CDR3 comprises 14 residues. The DNA of the CDR3 is TGTGCCAGCAGCTCTAGACAGAGTAATTCACCCCTCCACTTT. Translating gives CASSSRQSNSPLHF.

V gene TRBV5-8 combines with J gene TRBJ2-1; TRBD1 agrees at 10 bases. This CDR3 comprises 16 residues. V shed 3 bases, J shed 4 bases, and the junction held 7 bases outside the gene matches. Germline V gene sequence: CDR1 SGHTS, CDR2 YDEGEE. The CDR3 nucleotides read TGTGCCAGCAGCTCGGGACAGGGGCATGTATACAATGAGCAGTTCTTC. The encoded protein is CASSSGQGHVYNEQFF.

The chain is built from TRBV4-1 and TRBJ2-7; tentative D call: TRBD1 (6 bases). This CDR3 region has 15 residues. Germline loops: CDR1 MGHRA, CDR2 YSYEKL. With 0 bases removed from V and 7 bases from J, the gap between germline ends came to 16 bases. CDR3 protein: CASSQDEGVTQEQYF. CDR3 sequence (DNA): TGCGCCAGCAGCCAAGATGAGGGGGTAACCCAAGAGCAGTACTTC.

The genes are TRBV7-2 and TRBJ2-3; D is unclear. The CDR3 contains 13 residues. Trimming took 5 bases from V and 2 from J, leaving 8 bases between them. Per germline, CDR1 SGHTA and CDR2 FQGNSA. The CDR3 sequence is CASSPVFTDTQYF. The DNA of the CDR3 is TGTGCCAGCAGCCCAGTGTTCACAGATACGCAGTATTTT.

The rearrangement joins TRBV28 to TRBJ2-1; maybe TRBD1 (5 bases). The CDR3 runs to 12 residues. Looked up from germline, CDR1 is MDHEN and CDR2 is SYDVKM. V was clipped by 4 bases and J by 7 bases, with 8 bases between them. The CDR3 DNA is TGTGCCAGCAGTTCAGGGTTAAATGAGCAGTTCTTC. Its translation is CASSSGLNEQFF.

The gene calls are TRBV30 and TRBJ2-2; 10 positions agree with TRBD1. V gave up 3 bases and J gave up 1 base; unmatched junction bases: 8. The CDR3 loop spans 17 amino acids. Germline CDR1 GTSNPN, CDR2 SVGIG (reference sequence). CDR3 nucleotide sequence: TGTGCCTGGAGAGGGACAGGGGTGATTCTGAACACCGGGGAGCTGTTTTTT. It codes for CAWRGTGVILNTGELFF.

The V and J genes are TRBV7-8 and TRBJ2-7, with a weak D call TRBD1 (6 bases). V lost 5 bases and J 3 bases, leaving 14 bases between the germline ends. In germline, CDR1 is SGHVS, CDR2 FQNEAQ. This CDR3 has 14 amino acids. The CDR3 here is CASSPRQDHYEQYF. CDR3 in DNA: TGTGCCAGCAGCCCTCGACAGGACCACTACGAGCAGTACTTC.

The chain recombines TRBV29-1 with TRBJ1-2, with 7 bases matching TRBD1. The CDR3 runs 12 residues. V was clipped by 3 bases and J by 2 bases; unmatched bases: 0. Germline V gives CDR1 SQVTM, CDR2 ANQGSEA. Here the CDR3 reads CSVDRGNYGYTF. The CDR3, as DNA: TGCAGCGTTGACAGGGGGAACTATGGCTACACCTTC.

CDR3 sequence: CASSLLIETQYF. Here the CDR3 DNA reads TGTGCCAGCAGCTTATTAATTGAGACCCAGTACTTC. V gene TRBV7-2 combines with J gene TRBJ2-5, with D uncertain. V shed 2 bases and J shed 5 bases, with 6 bases lying between them. The CDR3 is made up of 12 amino acids. Germline V gene data show CDR1 as SGHTA and CDR2 as FQGNSA.

This clone has a single count. The chain uses TRBV5-6 and TRBJ2-7; tentatively, D is TRBD2 (6 bases). From germline, CDR1 is SGHDT and CDR2 YYEEEE. V dropped 4 bases and J dropped 0 bases, with 8 bases sitting between them. The CDR3 loop spans 13 amino acids. The CDR3 sequence: CASSPGSSYEQYF. The CDR3, as DNA: TGTGCCAGCAGCCCCGGGAGCTCCTACGAGCAGTACTTC.